These 5 T cell receptor beta chains came from one sample sequenced in a study of shared clonotypes between healthy human individuals. Using immunoSEQ multiplex PCR, the repertoire was profiled, and TCRdb retains in-frame clones only, with some absent. The sample has over 150,000 clones; approximately 61% are singletons. The sample comprised memory CD4+ T cells sorted from blood. The subset denotes: CD45RA-negative fraction. These TCRs come from a young man in good health.

The chain joins TRBV28 to TRBJ1-2; D is undetermined. The CDR3 runs to 12 residues. The V gene's germline CDR1 is MDHEN and CDR2 SYDVKM. The V and J ends lost 11 bases and 3 bases respectively, with 13 bases between them. The CDR3 here is CAVMKRYYGYTF. The CDR3 DNA sequence: TGTGCCGTCATGAAGAGATACTATGGCTACACCTTC.

Only a few counts were recorded for this clone. The chain combines TRBV6-5 with TRBJ2-7; TRBD1 matches at 7 bases. V was clipped by 5 bases and J by 2 bases; unmatched bases: 6. The germline gives CDR1 MNHEY, CDR2 SVGAGI. CDR3 length: 14 residues. The CDR3 nucleotides read TGTGCCAGCAGTAAACAGGGGATCCCCTACGAGCAGTACTTC. Translated, it gives CASSKQGIPYEQYF.

The rearrangement links TRBV11-3 to TRBJ1-5; 8 positions match TRBD1. This CDR3 comprises 14 residues. The J segment lost 3 bases and the V segment lost 5 bases, leaving 3 bases of the junction unmatched. Looked up from germline, CDR1 is SGHNT and CDR2 is YENEEA. In DNA form, the CDR3 reads TGTGCCAGCAGCCCCCAGGGGGCCAATCAGCCCCAGCATTTT. This gives the protein CASSPQGANQPQHF.

The chain carries TRBV28 and TRBJ2-5; D possibly corresponds to TRBD2 (5 bases). This CDR3 region has 14 residues. Trimming removed 9 bases from V and 2 bases from J, with 16 bases in between. Per the germline V gene, CDR1 is MDHEN and CDR2 is SYDVKM. CDR3 nucleotide sequence: TGTGCCAGACTAGTGGCAGAGAAACAAGAGACCCAGTACTTC. It yields the protein CARLVAEKQETQYF.

This clone was counted at least ten times. This chain joins TRBV18 and TRBJ2-7, with D possibly matching TRBD2 (6 bases). Trimming took off 6 bases at V and 0 bases at J, with 18 bases between the two ends. CDR1 and CDR2 from the germline V gene are KGHSH and LQKENI. The CDR3 consists of 16 residues. CDR3 nucleotide sequence: TGTGCCAGCTCGCCCGTGGGGGAGGCATACTCCTACGAGCAGTACTTC. It translates to CASSPVGEAYSYEQYF.